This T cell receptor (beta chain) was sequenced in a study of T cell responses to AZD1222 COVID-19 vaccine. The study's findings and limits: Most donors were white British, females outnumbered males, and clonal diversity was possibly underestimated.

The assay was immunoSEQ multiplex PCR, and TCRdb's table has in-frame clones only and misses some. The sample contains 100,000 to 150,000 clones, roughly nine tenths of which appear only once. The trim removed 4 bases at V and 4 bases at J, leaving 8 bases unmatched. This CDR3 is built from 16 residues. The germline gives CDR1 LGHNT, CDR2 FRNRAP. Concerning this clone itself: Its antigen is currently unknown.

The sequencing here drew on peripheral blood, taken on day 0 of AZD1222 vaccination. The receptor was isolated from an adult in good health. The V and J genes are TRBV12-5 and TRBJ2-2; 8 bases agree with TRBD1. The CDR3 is CASGSGTGRGTGELFF. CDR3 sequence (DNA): TGTGCTAGTGGTTCGGGGACAGGCCGGGGCACCGGGGAGCTGTTTTTT.